This T cell receptor (beta chain) was identified in a study of cytomegalovirus exposure and HLA in healthy donors (dated by TCRdb to 2017 to 2019). About the study as a whole: According to an earlier analysis of around 600 of the donors, 150 million to 200 million T cells yielded 90 million to 140 million unique TCR beta sequences and about 300 Gb of sequence data. The study profiled the T cell repertoires of 500 to 800 subjects by immunosequencing and related them to cytomegalovirus serostatus. High-throughput TCR immunosequencing, statistical association of individual TCRs with disease status, and machine learning were combined to predict cytomegalovirus infection status. Typing coverage varied by locus: 629-630 donors for A, B, C, DRB1 and DQB1; more than 500 for DQA1; around 610 for DPA1; 400 to 480 for DPB1. The aim of the study was to test whether cataloging public T cell receptors could identify signatures of past pathogen exposure. Across around 400 genotyped donors of the cohort, an average of roughly 200,000 unique TCR beta nucleotide sequences per donor were sequenced, and roughly a sixth of those sequences were non-productive. Both class I and class II loci were covered by HLA typing, at four-digit resolution. A later genetic analysis took genome-wide SNP genotypes for about three fifths of the roughly 700 donors and used that subset as a discovery cohort. An early release that covered about 640 HLA-typed donors contained 300 to 350 gigabases of sequencing data and tens of millions of unique TCR sequences. Of the roughly 410 genotyped donors, 75% to 85% were placed in the genetic ancestry cluster associated with self-reported Caucasian donors. To study patterns of TCR occurrence, a later analysis re-analyzed previously published TCR beta repertoires from 500 to 850 donors and added high-resolution HLA genotyping. Every discovery cohort repertoire had been produced on one sequencing platform. Rather than drawing on any new phenotypic data, the later analysis identified candidate immune exposures from TCR beta sequences and the way those sequences occurred across donors. A separate validation cohort of over 95 different subjects was used in addition to the approximately 700-subject first cohort. Because of strong linkage in the cohort, 5 or 6 DR-DQ haplotypes were treated as single units for association and clustering. To decide whether each TCR beta V gene segment behaved as functional or pseudogenic, an earlier analysis of fewer than 750 of the donors relied on high-throughput TCR beta sequencing. Donor age, sex, ethnicity and CMV serostatus were collected together with the repertoire data. Here is what the overall study found, with its caveats: In a later analysis, HLA-associated TCR beta chains were found to be more clonally expanded and to have lower generation probabilities than equally common non-associated chains. Linkage disequilibrium might explain the correlated functional status among segregating V segments, but an unknown experimental factor could not be ruled out. A cluster of highly shared sequence variants was judged likely to be a technical artifact of the sequencing pipeline. Compared with the approximately 710-donor mean, donors in an Asian-associated ancestry cluster had fewer N-insertions in productive TCRs, according to a later genetic analysis. A further reported finding was that TCR beta sequences accurately predicted the HLA-A and HLA-B alleles for most subjects in the first cohort. For the cohort, immune exposure information was limited to CMV serostatus. According to a later analysis, TCR association rates differed among HLA loci, with DRB1 alleles showing the most associated TCRs and HLA-C alleles showing the fewest. A few of the identified cytomegalovirus-associated TCR beta chains were confirmed in vitro to be specific for cytomegalovirus antigens. Roughly uniform sequencing depth across donors was assumed in presence/absence analyses, although this assumption may not hold. Broadly in line with IMGT annotations, most TCR beta V segments showed up in productive rearrangements about 87% or about 30% of the time in an earlier analysis of 450 to 600 of the donors. Because counts were too low, around 17 rarely observed V segments, including chromosome 9 orphons, were left out of the earlier analysis of 587 of the donors. The cohort was sequenced for TCR beta chains only, and without alpha or paired-chain data the features that could be detected were limited. Because HLA typing was unavailable for some donors at each locus, only the typed subset was used in association tests. According to the authors, the approach could potentially be generalized to other disease states and immunological phenotypes. A later analysis found that most CMV-associated TCR beta chains appeared HLA-restricted, with HLA associations seemingly driven largely by CMV exposure. V-gene and J-gene trimming of TCR beta chains was associated with a missense DCLRE1C variant in a later genetic analysis, and the association was replicated in an independent cohort. The study listed 150 to 200 TCR beta chains as associated with cytomegalovirus. Cytomegalovirus status was reported to be diagnosed by the classifier with high specificity and sensitivity in both the original and validation cohorts. A later analysis associated 17,000 or so TCR beta sequences with specific HLA alleles at a false discovery rate of 0.05. Some IMGT-functional V segments, including TRBV6-2 and TRBV6-3, could not be distinguished by the 87-base-pair reads and were therefore excluded. According to a later analysis, parvovirus B19, influenza, CMV and Epstein-Barr virus appeared linked to several top co-occurrence clusters. When HLA alleles, especially DR and DQ, strongly co-occurred, TCR associations were difficult to assign to individual alleles. Across donors, most TCR sequences were observed very rarely, whereas some public TCRs were present in many individuals.

The CDR3, cysteine through phenylalanine, is 14 amino acids long. Of the read, only the CDR3 DNA is kept; its 42 bases are in frame from base 1. The germline V gene specifies MNHEY as CDR1 and SVGAGI as CDR2. This clone has only a few counts. The antigen it recognizes is unknown. One junction end disagrees with the germline gene, perhaps due to a read error. The cohort was made up of around 720 healthy bone marrow donors. At the time of sampling, all cohort members were nominally healthy, though unrecorded immune exposures were likely present. The donor tested CMV seropositive and was one of the 289 seropositive cohort members. A peripheral blood sample was provided by each donor, and peripheral blood mononuclear cells were used for TCR beta sequencing. The Qiagen DNeasy Blood Extraction Kit was used to extract genomic DNA from the blood cell samples. Libraries were prepared through the immunoSEQ multiplex PCR assay. The multiplex PCR relied on a mix of 60 forward primers for TCR Vbeta segments and 13 reverse primers for TCR Jbeta segments. A multiplex PCR assay on genomic DNA amplified the CDR3 region of rearranged TCR beta genes. The Illumina HiSeq System was used to sequence the amplified TCR beta libraries as 87-base-pair reads. Regarding the original processing steps: In a later analysis, around 80 million unique TCR beta chains were counted across the approximately 640 repertoires, and around 10 million of these chains were shared by at least two donors. Raw reads were error-corrected and collapsed into unique sequences by a nearest-neighbor algorithm in which closely related sequences were merged to remove PCR and sequencing errors. CDR3 sequences were aligned to IMGT reference sequences to assign V, D and J gene segments. For a sequence to be retained, a match of at least six nucleotides to both a V gene segment and a J gene segment was required. Rearrangements were called productive when the CDR3 lacked stop codons and stayed in frame with V and J; all others were non-productive. CDR3 was defined according to IMGT convention as the region running from the second conserved V-encoded cysteine to the conserved J-encoded phenylalanine. The earlier analysis of 550 to 650 of the donors excluded any sequence lacking an unambiguous match to a single V gene segment. An earlier analysis of fewer than 750 of the donors called V segments functional above 56.7% productive rearrangements and segregating when the between-donor standard deviation exceeded 5%. A statistical classification framework was developed to diagnose cytomegalovirus status using the catalog of TCR beta chain sequences. In a later analysis, V and J genes were assigned by comparing TCR nucleotide sequences against IMGT/GENE-DB human TR gene sequences. Using the TCRdist pipeline, a later analysis assigned CDR3 sequences along with most-parsimonious VDJ recombination scenarios. In a later analysis, each TCR beta chain was defined by its CDR3 amino acid sequence together with its V-gene family, and reads lacking a unique V-gene family were excluded. A later analysis removed 600 or so highly shared, low-generation-probability nucleotide sequences to deal with suspected cross-contamination and a sequencing artifact. A later analysis calculated a clonal expansion index for each public chain from normalized within-repertoire ranks of inferred template counts. A later analysis computed generation probabilities with a VDJ recombination model fitted to out-of-frame rearrangements, and checked the results against IGoR. In a later analysis, TCR-TCR, TCR-HLA and TCR-CMV co-occurrence was scored with hypergeometric tests, and a repertoire-size bias correction was applied to TCR pairs. A later analysis estimated false discovery rates by permuting HLA or CMV assignments 20 times. In a later analysis, co-occurring TCRs were grouped with DBSCAN, and TCRdist sequence similarity was added when clustering was performed within HLA-allele-positive subsets. Repertoires with fewer than 30,000 or more than 120,000 public chains were left out of co-occurrence clustering, as were a handful of repertoires with anomalous nucleotide sharing. Imported from immuneACCESS, the table was reduced by TCRdb to in-frame sequences with V and J called. These copies leave out some clones; in studies compared against another copy, an unresolved V gene accounts for under half, and the cause of the remainder is not known. The V and J calls and the clone size are those of that table, but D and trimming were determined from the DNA. This sample lists 150,000 to 200,000 clones; roughly 9.4% were detected once. Less than 1.5% of the sample belongs to the ten largest clones.

The clonotype comes from a woman under 40 in good health and CMV-seropositive. The sample comprised PBMCs. The sequence joins TRBV6-5 to TRBJ1-5, and TRBD1 aligns with 7 junction nucleotides. The DNA sequence is TGTGCCAGCAGAAAACAGGGGAGGAATCAGCACCAGCATTTT. Translated, this is CASRKQGRNQHQHF.